The T cell receptor (beta chain) under discussion was sequenced for a study of shared clonotypes between healthy human individuals (dated by TCRdb to 2019 to 2021). Context from the whole study: The cohort included a few men and a couple of women between 18 and 49 years of age. Per donor, three plates each were used for CD4 naive and CD4 memory, two for CD8 naive, and one for CD8 memory. To estimate repertoire size and how much clonotypes are shared between individuals, the study performed deep sequencing of blood TCR repertoires from about five healthy adults. Different laboratories and diverse techniques were used to prepare libraries and sequence TCR repertoires, to increase sequencing depth and limit assay-specific biases. Between about 0.9 and 10 billion PBMCs per donor were obtained by leukapheresis. General findings and caveats noted by the study authors: About 5% of naive CD4, 3.5% of naive CD8, roughly 2.4% of memory CD4, and 0.35% to 0.5% of memory CD8 clonotypes were shared across a few donors. Estimated clonotype richness was generally larger for naive than for memory subsets. Rarefaction of sorted-subset datasets indicated incomplete sequencing despite the large sequencing depth. Because the study included only a small number of donors, the genetic and exposure-history diversity represented was limited. Based on pairwise subsampling, the degree of clonotype sharing among donors was expected to be affected by sequencing depth. Higher generation probabilities were observed for clonotypes shared by all four sorted-subset donors than for non-shared clonotypes. Only blood was sampled, and tissue TCR repertoires likely differ from those in blood.

The CDR1 and CDR2 encoded by the germline V gene are SGHNT and YENEEA. The CDR3 sequence holds 15 residues, the cysteine and phenylalanine included. The entry retains the CDR3 DNA only, 45 bases that are in frame from base 1. At the junction V is shortened by 5 bases and J by 1 base, with 11 bases in between. Using the deep immunoSEQ assay, multiplex PCR amplified TCR CDR3 regions from genomic DNA. Genomic DNA extracted from each cell subset was distributed evenly over all wells of several immunoSEQ 96-well plates, and each plate served as one replicate. For sorted subsets, each replicate PCR was loaded with about 0.2 ug genomic DNA, equivalent to roughly 30,000 T cell genomes. The purified libraries were quantified using a Qubit 3.0 fluorometer, sized with a Bioanalyzer 2100, and then quantified again using the KAPA Library Quantification kit. Every immunoSEQ 96-well plate was sequenced on a separate single-read 150-cycle Illumina NextSeq 550 flow cell. As for the authors' bioinformatics: Because the immunoSEQ output held only junctional sequences and lacked quality scores, the filtering could not match the filtering applied to full-length reads. Sequences were annotated with PyIR, a Python wrapper for IgBLAST v1.9, using IMGT germline references to assign V/J genes and CDR3. Reads were removed for weak V/J assignments (E-value above 1e-6), missing CDR3, stop codons, out-of-frame junctions, or ambiguous translated residues. V3J clonotypes were defined as sequences sharing an identical inferred V gene, J gene, and CDR3 amino acid sequence. Percentage overlap between repertoires was computed as shared unique clonotypes divided by the size of the smaller repertoire. Richness of each repertoire was evaluated using RTK rarefaction, the Chao1 estimator, and Recon v2.1 estimates of unobserved clonotypes. Generation probabilities for all TCRbeta clonotypes obtained by the gDNA method from a handful of donors were computed using OLGA. TCRdb's version of the immuneACCESS table is confined to in-frame rearrangements and falls short of the full clone set. An unresolved V gene accounts for under half of the shortfall where checked; the remainder is of unknown origin. V and J calls and clone size are as listed in that table; D and trimming were resolved from the DNA. Across this sample there are some 2,500,000 clones, with 85% to 95% seen only once. The ten largest clones represent 0.37% of the sample.

With respect to this clone: It has no known antigen specificity. Base qualities are missing; no much larger clone stands one base away.

Donors were healthy HIV-negative adults with no recently reported acute infections or vaccinations. All donors were Caucasian adults living in Nashville, Tennessee, USA. Magnetic negative selection was used to enrich CD4+ T cells, after which naive cells were positively selected on CD45RA and the negative fraction became the memory subset. After blood collection by leukapheresis, PBMCs were isolated using Ficoll-Histopaque density gradient centrifugation and then cryopreserved in the vapor phase of liquid nitrogen. Analytical flow cytometry was used to check the purity and quantity of each magnetically sorted T cell population. Genomic DNA was isolated from every sorted fraction and measured by UV absorbance on a Nanodrop 2000c.

The V gene is TRBV11-3 and the J gene is TRBJ2-2; the D gene may be TRBD1 or TRBD2, since each aligns over 5 bases. The source is a young man in good health. Some clones in this sample may be carry-over from other donors' samples. The sequenced sample consisted of naive CD4+ T cells from PBMCs. Reading the label with the study, this specimen's cell subset or site is: CD45RA+ positively selected. The encoded CDR3 is CASSHGAVNTGELFF. Read as DNA, the sequence is TGTGCCAGCAGCCACGGGGCTGTGAACACCGGGGAGCTGTTTTTT.